This TCR beta chain was profiled in a study of T cell responses to AZD1222 COVID-19 vaccine. Notes on the study in general: As reported, nearly half of all spike-specific TCRs target variant regions that are unmutated.

Measured with immunoSEQ multiplex PCR; TCRdb has only the in-frame clones, and not every one. The table shows about 69,000 clones, with over 70% occurring only once. Remarks on this clone: Its antigen is still unknown.

V lost 3 bases and J lost 6; bases outside the gene matches: 5. The CDR3 spans 15 residues. Germline lookup yields CDR1 SEHNR and CDR2 FQNEAQ (reference sequence). This sequence joins TRBV7-9 and TRBJ1-2; 12 nucleotides align to TRBD1. Sequencing used peripheral blood, obtained 28 days after the second AZD1222 dose. This clonotype was obtained from an adult who received the AZD1222 COVID-19 vaccine. The chain's CDR3 is CASSFGDRGLDGYTF. Written as DNA, the CDR3 is TGTGCCAGCAGCTTCGGGGACAGGGGGCTAGATGGCTACACCTTC.